The clone carrying this T cell receptor beta chain has more than one count but fewer than ten. Its antigen is undetermined. Deletions cut 1 base from V and 0 bases from J, with 16 bases between. This CDR3 has 19 residues. Germline V gene sequence: CDR1 SGHDN, CDR2 FVKESK. Every participating donor contributed approximately 10 milliliters of peripheral blood through a draw. The sample originates from a study of blood T cells in healthy people across ages. Using a J-beta primer mix together with a sample-barcoded 5' primer, a second PCR was run for 7 to 11 cycles. In TCRdb, the 5' RACE reads were re-called with MiXCR into one record per CDR3 protein. Among approximately 800,000 distinct CDR3 sequences, under 30% were seen once, and the ten largest hold less than 3.5%. Points from the study as a whole: The study found more naive CD4+ cells and higher diversity in long-lived than aged donors.

This same sample was also part of a study on T cells of mothers and their children.

This TCR was sampled from a boy younger than 18 in good health. The specimen was blood. V usage is TRBV14 and J usage is TRBJ2-6; TRBD1 is a possible D gene (5 bases). CDR3 bases: TGTGCCAGCAGCCAAGCAATAGGACACTCCCGCTCTGGGGCCAACGTCCTGACTTTC. Its protein product is CASSQAIGHSRSGANVLTF. The variable domain in full, with the rest retrieved from reference TRBV14 and TRBJ2-6, is EAGVTQFPSHSVIEKGQTVTLRCDPISGHDNLYWYRRVMGKEIKFLLHFVKESKQDESGMPNNRFLAERTGGTYSTLKVQPAELEDSGVYFCASSQAIGHSRSGANVLTFGAGSRLTVL.